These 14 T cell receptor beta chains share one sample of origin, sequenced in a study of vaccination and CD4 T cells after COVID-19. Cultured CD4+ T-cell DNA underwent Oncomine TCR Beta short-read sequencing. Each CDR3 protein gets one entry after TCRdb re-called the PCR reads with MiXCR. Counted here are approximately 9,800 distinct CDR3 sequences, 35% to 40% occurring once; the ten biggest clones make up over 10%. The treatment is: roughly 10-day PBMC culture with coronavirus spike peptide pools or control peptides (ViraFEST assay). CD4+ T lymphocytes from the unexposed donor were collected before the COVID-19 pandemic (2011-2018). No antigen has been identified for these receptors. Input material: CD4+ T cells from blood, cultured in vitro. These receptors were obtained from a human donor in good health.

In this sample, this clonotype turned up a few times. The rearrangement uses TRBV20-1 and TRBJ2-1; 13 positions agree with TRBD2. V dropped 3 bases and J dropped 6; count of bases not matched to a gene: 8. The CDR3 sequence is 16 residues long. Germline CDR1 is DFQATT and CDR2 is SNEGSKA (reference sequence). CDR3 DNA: TGCAGTGCTAGTAGGACTAGCGGGGGCCCCTCCAATGAGCAGTTCTTC. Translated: CSASRTSGGPSNEQFF.

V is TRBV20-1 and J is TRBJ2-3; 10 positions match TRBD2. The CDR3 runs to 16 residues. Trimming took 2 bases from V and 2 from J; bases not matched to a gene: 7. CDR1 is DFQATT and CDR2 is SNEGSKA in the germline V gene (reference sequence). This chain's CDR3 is CSARPPSGRNTDTQYF. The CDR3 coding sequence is TGCAGTGCTAGACCCCCTAGCGGGAGAAACACAGATACGCAGTATTTT.

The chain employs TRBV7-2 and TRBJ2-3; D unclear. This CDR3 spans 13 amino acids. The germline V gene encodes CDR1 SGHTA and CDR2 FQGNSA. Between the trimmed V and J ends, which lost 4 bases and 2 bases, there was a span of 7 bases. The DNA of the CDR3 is TGTGCCAGCAGCTCTAGGAACACAGATACGCAGTATTTT. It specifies CASSSRNTDTQYF.

The CDR3 nucleotides are TGCGCCAGCAGCCAAGTGGGGATCAGGGTCGGGGGCACAGATACGCAGTATTTT. This sequence encodes CASSQVGIRVGGTDTQYF. The chain uses TRBV4-1 and TRBJ2-3, with D perhaps TRBD1 or TRBD2 (5 bases each). Germline V gene lookup returns CDR1 MGHRA and CDR2 YSYEKL. Trimming removed 1 base at V and 1 base at J, with 18 bases between. This CDR3 has 18 amino acids.

As DNA, the CDR3 is TGTGCCAGCAGCTTAGAATTGGGCAATCAGCCCCAGCATTTT. Protein sequence: CASSLELGNQPQHF. The rearrangement joins TRBV7-6 to TRBJ1-5; no clear D gene. This CDR3 comprises 14 residues. From germline, CDR1 is SGHVS and CDR2 FNYEAQ. Trimming left V 1 base short and J 2 bases short, with 6 bases between.

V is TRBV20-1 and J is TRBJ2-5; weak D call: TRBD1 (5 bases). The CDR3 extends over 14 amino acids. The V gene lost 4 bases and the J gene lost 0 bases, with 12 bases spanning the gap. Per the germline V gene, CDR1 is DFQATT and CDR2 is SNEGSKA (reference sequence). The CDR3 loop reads CSAIPAGNQETQYF. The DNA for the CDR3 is TGCAGTGCTATCCCCGCAGGGAACCAAGAGACCCAGTACTTC.

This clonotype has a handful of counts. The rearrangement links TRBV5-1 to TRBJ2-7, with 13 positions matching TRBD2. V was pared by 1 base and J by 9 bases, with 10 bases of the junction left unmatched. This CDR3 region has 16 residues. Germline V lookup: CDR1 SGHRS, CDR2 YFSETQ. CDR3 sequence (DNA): TGCGCCAGCAGCTTGAGTAGGACTAGCGGGAGTGGAGGGCAGTACTTC. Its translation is CASSLSRTSGSGGQYF. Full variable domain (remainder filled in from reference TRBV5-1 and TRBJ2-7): KAGVTQTPRYLIKTRGQQVTLSCSPISGHRSVSWYQQTPGQGLQFLFEYFSETQRNKGNFPGRFSGRQFSNSRSEMNVSTLELGDSALYLCASSLSRTSGSGGQYFGPGTRLTVT.

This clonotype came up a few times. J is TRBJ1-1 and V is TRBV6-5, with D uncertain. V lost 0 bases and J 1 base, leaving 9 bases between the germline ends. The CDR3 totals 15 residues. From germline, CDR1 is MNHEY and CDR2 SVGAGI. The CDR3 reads CASSYSEVRNTEAFF. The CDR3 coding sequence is TGTGCCAGCAGTTACTCGGAGGTCCGGAACACTGAAGCTTTCTTT.

The CDR3 DNA reads as TGTGCCAGCAGCCGGGGGGAGACCCAGTACTTC. Translated: CASSRGETQYF. This chain uses TRBV6-2 or TRBV6-3 with TRBJ2-5; D perhaps matches TRBD2 (6 bases). Germline CDR1 and CDR2: MNHEY and SVGEGT. The CDR3 consists of 11 residues. Trimming pared 6 bases from V and 5 bases from J, leaving 7 bases between.

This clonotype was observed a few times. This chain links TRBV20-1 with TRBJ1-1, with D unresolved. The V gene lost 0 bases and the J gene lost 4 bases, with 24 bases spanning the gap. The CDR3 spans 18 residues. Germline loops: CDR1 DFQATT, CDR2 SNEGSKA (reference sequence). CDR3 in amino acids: CSARDPHSGRQSGTEAFF. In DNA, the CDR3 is TGCAGTGCTAGAGACCCCCATTCCGGCAGGCAATCAGGCACTGAAGCTTTCTTT.

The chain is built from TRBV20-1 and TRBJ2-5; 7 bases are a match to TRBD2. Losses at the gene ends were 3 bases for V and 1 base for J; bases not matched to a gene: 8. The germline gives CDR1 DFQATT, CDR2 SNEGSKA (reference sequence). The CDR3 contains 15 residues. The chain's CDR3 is CSASSASGTQETQYF. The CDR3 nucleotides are TGCAGTGCTAGTTCGGCTAGCGGTACCCAAGAGACCCAGTACTTC.

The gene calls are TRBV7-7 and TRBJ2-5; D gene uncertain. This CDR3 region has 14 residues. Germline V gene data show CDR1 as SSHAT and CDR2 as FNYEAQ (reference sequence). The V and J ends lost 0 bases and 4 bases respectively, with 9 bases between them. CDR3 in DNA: TGTGCCAGCAGCTTAGCCTCCGCCCCAGAGACCCAGTACTTC. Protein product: CASSLASAPETQYF.

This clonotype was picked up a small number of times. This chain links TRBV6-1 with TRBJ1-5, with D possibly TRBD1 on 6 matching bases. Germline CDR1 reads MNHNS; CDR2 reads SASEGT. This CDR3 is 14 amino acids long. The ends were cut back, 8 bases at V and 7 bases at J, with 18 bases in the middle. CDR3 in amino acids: CASGKTGFGQPQHF. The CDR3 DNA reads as TGTGCCAGCGGAAAAACAGGGTTCGGCCAGCCCCAGCATTTT.

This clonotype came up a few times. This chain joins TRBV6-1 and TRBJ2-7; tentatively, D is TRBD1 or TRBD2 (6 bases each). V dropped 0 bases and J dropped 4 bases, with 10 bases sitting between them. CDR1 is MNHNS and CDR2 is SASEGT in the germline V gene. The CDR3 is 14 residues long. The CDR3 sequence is CASSEAGGRYEQYF. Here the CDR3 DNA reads TGTGCCAGCAGTGAAGCAGGGGGGCGGTACGAGCAGTACTTC.